The table lists the clone carrying this T cell receptor beta chain with a few counts. TCRdb fed the RT-PCR reads into MiXCR, producing one record per CDR3 protein. The repertoire holds 550,000 to 750,000 distinct CDR3 sequences, with 11% to 15% as singletons. This CDR3 has 14 amino acids. V lost 0 bases to trimming and J lost 2 bases, with 5 bases between them. Germline lookup yields CDR1 LNHNV and CDR2 YYDKDF (reference sequence). This sequence originates from a female donor in good health, serving as a healthy control. The chain uses TRBV15 and TRBJ1-3; D is ambiguous. Sample: memory CD4+ T cells from blood. The CDR3 DNA reads as TGTGCCACCAGCAGAGACCGGACTGGAAACACCATATATTTT. Its protein product is CATSRDRTGNTIYF.